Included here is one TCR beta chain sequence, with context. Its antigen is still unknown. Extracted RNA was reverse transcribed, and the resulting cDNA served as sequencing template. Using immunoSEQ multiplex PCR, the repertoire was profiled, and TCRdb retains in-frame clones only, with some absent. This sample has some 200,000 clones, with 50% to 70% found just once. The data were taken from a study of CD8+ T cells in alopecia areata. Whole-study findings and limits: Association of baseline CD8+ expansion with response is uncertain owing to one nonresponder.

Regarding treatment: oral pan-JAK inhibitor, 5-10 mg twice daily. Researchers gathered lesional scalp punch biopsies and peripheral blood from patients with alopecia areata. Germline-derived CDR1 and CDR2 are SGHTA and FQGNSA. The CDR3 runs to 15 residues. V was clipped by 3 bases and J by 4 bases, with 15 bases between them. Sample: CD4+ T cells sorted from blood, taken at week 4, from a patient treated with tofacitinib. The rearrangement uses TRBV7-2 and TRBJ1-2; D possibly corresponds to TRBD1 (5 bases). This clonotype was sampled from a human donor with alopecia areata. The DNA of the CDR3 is TGTGCCAGCAGCTTTGTACAGGTCTCATCCTATGGCTACACCTTC. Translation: CASSFVQVSSYGYTF.